Listed below are T cell receptor beta chains from one sample, sequenced in a study of read filtering for tumor transcriptome and immune sequencing. TCRdb reprocessed the reads via MiXCR and lists one record per CDR3 protein. Among some 30,000 distinct CDR3 sequences listed, around 18% were seen once. Sequenced: a population of CD138-negative cells sorted from bone marrow. These receptors all come from a donor aged 40 or older with multiple myeloma. Both conserved end residues are trimmed from each CDR3. Each record gives: V gene, J gene, CDR3 length, CDR3 protein.

V gene: TRBV6-5
J gene: TRBJ2-7
CDR3 length: 13
CDR3 protein: ASSPTGGPSYEQY

V gene: TRBV19
J gene: TRBJ1-4
CDR3 length: 12
CDR3 protein: ASSPGTVNEKLF

V gene: TRBV2
J gene: TRBJ1-2
CDR3 length: 10
CDR3 protein: ASSTGDRGYT

V gene: TRBV5-1
J gene: TRBJ2-7
CDR3 length: 10
CDR3 protein: ASSSDFEEQY

V gene: TRBV3-1
J gene: TRBJ2-7
CDR3 length: 12
CDR3 protein: ACSQDSMVHEQY

V gene: TRBV2
J gene: TRBJ2-1
CDR3 length: 13
CDR3 protein: ASREGGSSYNEQF

V gene: TRBV10-1
J gene: TRBJ2-5
CDR3 length: 12
CDR3 protein: ASSADRGKETQY

V gene: TRBV20-1
J gene: TRBJ2-7
CDR3 length: 13
CDR3 protein: SARYPNSGSNEQY

V gene: TRBV14
J gene: TRBJ2-6
CDR3 length: 14
CDR3 protein: ASSQGGTVGANVLT

V gene: TRBV20-1
J gene: TRBJ2-1
CDR3 length: 12
CDR3 protein: SARSGQGINEQF

V gene: TRBV2
J gene: TRBJ2-3
CDR3 length: 10
CDR3 protein: ASSEFSYTQY

V gene: TRBV10-3
J gene: TRBJ2-3
CDR3 length: 15
CDR3 protein: AIRQPGLAGDTDTQY

V gene: TRBV19
J gene: TRBJ2-5
CDR3 length: 12
CDR3 protein: ATKNVGIQETQY